This T cell receptor beta chain emerged from a study of blood T cells in healthy people across ages. A sample-barcoded 5' primer and a J-beta primer mix were used in a second PCR of roughly 7 to 11 cycles. Via MiXCR, TCRdb re-called the 5' RACE reads, giving one row per CDR3 protein. The sample gives some 560,000 distinct CDR3 sequences, about a quarter of which show up once; 3.6% is in the top ten. The germline CDR1 and CDR2 sequences are MNHEY and SMNVEV (reference sequence). CDR3 length equals 14 residues. Germline trimming cut 4 bases from V and 8 bases from J; bases unmatched to any gene: 6. The table lists this clonotype with a few counts. The same sample was also studied in work on T cells of mothers and their children. From that report: Evidence of persistent microchimeric T cell clones was absent.

The sequence was obtained from a boy younger than 10 in good health. Sequencing was performed on blood. This sequence joins TRBV27 and TRBJ2-4, with TRBD1 matching 9 bases. The CDR3 DNA is TGTGCCAGCAGTTCCAGACAGGGGGGGGACATTCAGTACTTC. Amino acid sequence: CASSSRQGGDIQYF.